Listed here is a single TCR beta chain. Its target is not known. The CDR3 consists of 12 residues. Per germline, CDR1 MNHNY and CDR2 SVGAGI (reference sequence). Trimming cost V 2 bases and J 6 bases, with 8 bases left between them. This sample is drawn from a study of shared clonotypes between healthy human individuals. Broader study findings: Sequencing depth was expected to influence donor clonotype sharing. Owing to a small donor count, the genetic and exposure-history diversity represented was limited. Estimated richness values were generally larger in naive subsets than in memory subsets.

Into CD45RA+ naive and CD45RA-negative memory subsets, the CD4+ cells were split. Repertoires were generated with immunoSEQ multiplex PCR, while TCRdb's copy carries only in-frame clones and drops some. The sample lists a few hundred thousand clones; approximately 97% were seen once. The sequence derives from a woman aged 25 to 39 in good health. V gene TRBV6-6 combines with J gene TRBJ2-7, with no clear D. Sequenced sample: naive CD4+ T cells sorted from blood. Subset indicated: CD45RA+ positively selected. CDR3 in DNA: TGTGCCAGCAGTTACGGAAGAAGCGAGCAGTACTTC. Its translation is CASSYGRSEQYF.